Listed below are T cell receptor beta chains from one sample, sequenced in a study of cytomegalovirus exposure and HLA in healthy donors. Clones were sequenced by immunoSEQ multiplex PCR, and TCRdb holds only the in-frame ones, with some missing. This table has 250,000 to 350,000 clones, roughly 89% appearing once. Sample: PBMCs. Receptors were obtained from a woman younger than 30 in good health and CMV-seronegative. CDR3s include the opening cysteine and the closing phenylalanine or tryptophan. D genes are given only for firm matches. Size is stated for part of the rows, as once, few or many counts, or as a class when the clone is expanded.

cdr3_nt: TGCGCCAGCAGCTCCCGCAGACAAGAGACCCAGTACTTC; cdr3_aa: CASSSRRQETQYF; j_call: TRBJ2-5; cdr3_length: 13; d_call: -; v_call: TRBV5-1; clone_size: -
cdr3_nt: TGTGCCAGCAGCGGGGGAGCGGGAGGCGGGAATGAGCAGTTCTTC; cdr3_aa: CASSGGAGGGNEQFF; j_call: TRBJ2-1; cdr3_length: 15; d_call: TRBD2; v_call: TRBV7-3; clone_size: -
cdr3_nt: TGCGCCAGCAGCTTGGCCGTGGGCGGGAGGGCCGATGAGCAGTTCTTC; cdr3_aa: CASSLAVGGRADEQFF; j_call: TRBJ2-1; cdr3_length: 16; d_call: TRBD2; v_call: TRBV5-1; clone_size: -
cdr3_nt: TGTGCCAGCAGCGCTGGCAGTCGTGTCACCGGGGAGCTGTTTTTT; cdr3_aa: CASSAGSRVTGELFF; j_call: TRBJ2-2; cdr3_length: 15; d_call: -; v_call: TRBV6-6; clone_size: -
cdr3_nt: TGTGCCAGCACCCCCGGGGATAGCAATCAGCCCCAGCATTTT; cdr3_aa: CASTPGDSNQPQHF; j_call: TRBJ1-5; cdr3_length: 14; d_call: -; v_call: TRBV28; clone_size: -
cdr3_nt: TGTGCCAGCAGTGAAGGGGGGAACACTGAAGCTTTCTTT; cdr3_aa: CASSEGGNTEAFF; j_call: TRBJ1-1; cdr3_length: 13; d_call: -; v_call: TRBV28; clone_size: -
cdr3_nt: TGTGCCAGCAGCTTAATCGAGGGGGTTAACACCGGGGAGCTGTTTTTT; cdr3_aa: CASSLIEGVNTGELFF; j_call: TRBJ2-2; cdr3_length: 16; d_call: -; v_call: TRBV7-3; clone_size: -
cdr3_nt: TGTGCCAGCAGCCAAACCGACAGGTCCTACGAGCAGTACTTC; cdr3_aa: CASSQTDRSYEQYF; j_call: TRBJ2-7; cdr3_length: 14; d_call: -; v_call: TRBV4-2; clone_size: -
cdr3_nt: TGCGCCAGCAGCTTGCGGACAGGGGGTATGGACACTGAAGCTTTCTTT; cdr3_aa: CASSLRTGGMDTEAFF; j_call: TRBJ1-1; cdr3_length: 16; d_call: TRBD1; v_call: TRBV5-1; clone_size: -
cdr3_nt: TGTGCCAGTAGTATGGTCCCGGGCAGGGGGAATGAAAAACTGTTTTTT; cdr3_aa: CASSMVPGRGNEKLFF; j_call: TRBJ1-4; cdr3_length: 16; d_call: TRBD1; v_call: TRBV19; clone_size: -
cdr3_nt: TGTGCCAGCACCAGGGTGGGCAATCAGCCCCAGCATTTT; cdr3_aa: CASTRVGNQPQHF; j_call: TRBJ1-5; cdr3_length: 13; d_call: -; v_call: TRBV28; clone_size: few
cdr3_nt: TGTGCCAGCAGCCGGGAGGAACAATACGAGCAGTACTTC; cdr3_aa: CASSREEQYEQYF; j_call: TRBJ2-7; cdr3_length: 13; d_call: TRBD2; v_call: TRBV27; clone_size: few
cdr3_nt: TGTGCCAGCAGTTCCTACTATCTAGGGCAGTACTTC; cdr3_aa: CASSSYYLGQYF; j_call: TRBJ2-7; cdr3_length: 12; d_call: -; v_call: TRBV2; clone_size: once
cdr3_nt: TGTGCCAGCAGCCCGCCATCATATGAGGAAAAACTGTTTTTT; cdr3_aa: CASSPPSYEEKLFF; j_call: TRBJ1-4; cdr3_length: 14; d_call: -; v_call: TRBV7-9; clone_size: -
cdr3_nt: TGTGCCAGCAGTCCGGTGGCGTCGGAGGTCCACGAGCAGTACTTC; cdr3_aa: CASSPVASEVHEQYF; j_call: TRBJ2-7; cdr3_length: 15; d_call: -; v_call: TRBV2; clone_size: few
cdr3_nt: TGTGCCAGCAGTTTGGCCGTCCGAGGCGACACTGAAGCTTTCTTT; cdr3_aa: CASSLAVRGDTEAFF; j_call: TRBJ1-1; cdr3_length: 15; d_call: -; v_call: TRBV27; clone_size: -
cdr3_nt: TGTGCCAGCAGCAAGACCCCGACTAGAAGTGAGCAGTTCTTC; cdr3_aa: CASSKTPTRSEQFF; j_call: TRBJ2-1; cdr3_length: 14; d_call: -; v_call: TRBV9; clone_size: -
cdr3_nt: TGCGCCAGCAGCCAATACAGGGTTGGGTCCTATGGCTACACCTTC; cdr3_aa: CASSQYRVGSYGYTF; j_call: TRBJ1-2; cdr3_length: 15; d_call: -; v_call: TRBV4-3; clone_size: -
cdr3_nt: TGTGCCAGCAGTTTCCGGCAGGGTCAGGAAAAACTGTTTTTT; cdr3_aa: CASSFRQGQEKLFF; j_call: TRBJ1-4; cdr3_length: 14; d_call: -; v_call: TRBV27; clone_size: -
cdr3_nt: TGTGCCAGCAGCCTCAGGGGAAAAGTCTACGAGCAGTACTTC; cdr3_aa: CASSLRGKVYEQYF; j_call: TRBJ2-7; cdr3_length: 14; d_call: -; v_call: TRBV5-6; clone_size: -
cdr3_nt: TGTGCCAGCAGTTCAGACAGACCGGAACGCAACAATGAGCAGTTCTTC; cdr3_aa: CASSSDRPERNNEQFF; j_call: TRBJ2-1; cdr3_length: 16; d_call: -; v_call: TRBV27; clone_size: -
cdr3_nt: TGTGCCAGCAGCGAACAGGGGCAGGGTCAGCCCCAGCATTTT; cdr3_aa: CASSEQGQGQPQHF; j_call: TRBJ1-5; cdr3_length: 14; d_call: TRBD1; v_call: TRBV2; clone_size: once
cdr3_nt: TGCGCCAGCAGCCAAGAACCCGGGACTAGCGACCAGTTCTTC; cdr3_aa: CASSQEPGTSDQFF; j_call: TRBJ2-1; cdr3_length: 14; d_call: TRBD2; v_call: TRBV4-1; clone_size: once
cdr3_nt: TGTGCCACCATGGATTCCAGCGGCCACTACAATGAGCAGTTCTTC; cdr3_aa: CATMDSSGHYNEQFF; j_call: TRBJ2-1; cdr3_length: 15; d_call: -; v_call: TRBV10-3; clone_size: few
cdr3_nt: TGTGCCAGCAGCTTGACAGGGGCCTATGGCTACACCTTC; cdr3_aa: CASSLTGAYGYTF; j_call: TRBJ1-2; cdr3_length: 13; d_call: TRBD1; v_call: TRBV7-2; clone_size: -
cdr3_nt: TGTGCCAGCTCAACCTATGGACAGGGGTACCAAGAGACCCAGTACTTC; cdr3_aa: CASSTYGQGYQETQYF; j_call: TRBJ2-5; cdr3_length: 16; d_call: TRBD1; v_call: TRBV18; clone_size: -
cdr3_nt: TGTGCCAGCAGCTCCCGGGACAGGGGGGCTCCGTATGGCTACACCTTC; cdr3_aa: CASSSRDRGAPYGYTF; j_call: TRBJ1-2; cdr3_length: 16; d_call: TRBD1; v_call: TRBV5-5; clone_size: once
cdr3_nt: TGCAGCGTTGATCAACTAGCGGGAGTTTCAGATACGCAGTATTTT; cdr3_aa: CSVDQLAGVSDTQYF; j_call: TRBJ2-3; cdr3_length: 15; d_call: TRBD2; v_call: TRBV29-1; clone_size: -
cdr3_nt: TGTGCCTGTACGAAACAGGGGGCTAGCACAGATACGCAGTATTTT; cdr3_aa: CACTKQGASTDTQYF; j_call: TRBJ2-3; cdr3_length: 15; d_call: TRBD1; v_call: TRBV30; clone_size: -
cdr3_nt: TGTGCCACCAGTGGGGTTTTGCGGGAGGACAATGAGCAGTTCTTC; cdr3_aa: CATSGVLREDNEQFF; j_call: TRBJ2-1; cdr3_length: 15; d_call: TRBD2; v_call: TRBV15; clone_size: -
cdr3_nt: TGTGCCAGCAGCCTTGTACAGGGTCCCGGGGGGGAAAAACTGTTTTTT; cdr3_aa: CASSLVQGPGGEKLFF; j_call: TRBJ1-4; cdr3_length: 16; d_call: -; v_call: TRBV7-2; clone_size: -
cdr3_nt: TGTGCCAGCAGTCCGGGGACAGGAAGAGGCTATGGCTACACCTTC; cdr3_aa: CASSPGTGRGYGYTF; j_call: TRBJ1-2; cdr3_length: 15; d_call: TRBD1; v_call: TRBV27; clone_size: -
cdr3_nt: TGCGCCAGCAGCTTGAAGGGGCTAGCGGGAGATTACGAGCAGTACTTC; cdr3_aa: CASSLKGLAGDYEQYF; j_call: TRBJ2-7; cdr3_length: 16; d_call: TRBD2; v_call: TRBV5-1; clone_size: -
cdr3_nt: TGTGCCAGTAGTATGCCAGGGGAAACCAATGAGCAGTTCTTC; cdr3_aa: CASSMPGETNEQFF; j_call: TRBJ2-1; cdr3_length: 14; d_call: -; v_call: TRBV19; clone_size: -
cdr3_nt: TGTGCCAGCAGCCCTAGTGGCGGGAGCGTCGGACTCTACGAGCAGTACTTC; cdr3_aa: CASSPSGGSVGLYEQYF; j_call: TRBJ2-7; cdr3_length: 17; d_call: TRBD2; v_call: TRBV13; clone_size: -
cdr3_nt: TGCGCCAGCAGCTTGGGGGTAGCGCGGGTGAGCTCCTACGAGCAGTACTTC; cdr3_aa: CASSLGVARVSSYEQYF; j_call: TRBJ2-7; cdr3_length: 17; d_call: -; v_call: TRBV5-1; clone_size: -
cdr3_nt: TGTGCCAGCAGTTTGGGGACAGCGGACACTGAAGCTTTCTTT; cdr3_aa: CASSLGTADTEAFF; j_call: TRBJ1-1; cdr3_length: 14; d_call: TRBD1; v_call: TRBV6-5; clone_size: -
cdr3_nt: TGTGCCAGTAGTATCAGGGGACTAGCAGGTAATGAGCAGTTCTTC; cdr3_aa: CASSIRGLAGNEQFF; j_call: TRBJ2-1; cdr3_length: 15; d_call: TRBD2; v_call: TRBV19; clone_size: few
cdr3_nt: TGTGCCAGCAGTGCGGGACTACACAACACCGGGGAGCTGTTTTTT; cdr3_aa: CASSAGLHNTGELFF; j_call: TRBJ2-2; cdr3_length: 15; d_call: TRBD2; v_call: TRBV6-1; clone_size: -
cdr3_nt: TGTGCCAGCAGCCCACGGCAGGGGGCTGCCTACGAGCAGTACTTC; cdr3_aa: CASSPRQGAAYEQYF; j_call: TRBJ2-7; cdr3_length: 15; d_call: TRBD1; v_call: TRBV6-6; clone_size: -
cdr3_nt: TGTGCCAGCAGTGACAGGCTAATGAACACTGAAGCTTTCTTT; cdr3_aa: CASSDRLMNTEAFF; j_call: TRBJ1-1; cdr3_length: 14; d_call: -; v_call: TRBV27; clone_size: -
cdr3_nt: TGTGCCAGCCACCGGGACAGTATTACAGATACGCAGTATTTT; cdr3_aa: CASHRDSITDTQYF; j_call: TRBJ2-3; cdr3_length: 14; d_call: TRBD1; v_call: TRBV6-6; clone_size: -
cdr3_nt: TGTGCCAGCAGCCTGAGCCCGGTAGTGGAGACCCAGTACTTC; cdr3_aa: CASSLSPVVETQYF; j_call: TRBJ2-5; cdr3_length: 14; d_call: -; v_call: TRBV7-2; clone_size: once
cdr3_nt: TGTGCCAGCAGCCCCCAAACGGGAGGCCAAGAGACCCAGTACTTC; cdr3_aa: CASSPQTGGQETQYF; j_call: TRBJ2-5; cdr3_length: 15; d_call: TRBD2; v_call: TRBV7-3; clone_size: -
cdr3_nt: TGCGCCAGCAGCTCCCAGGGGCACGAGCAGTACTTC; cdr3_aa: CASSSQGHEQYF; j_call: TRBJ2-7; cdr3_length: 12; d_call: -; v_call: TRBV5-1; clone_size: -
cdr3_nt: TGTGCCAGCAGCTTTGGGACAGAAAACACTGAAGCTTTCTTT; cdr3_aa: CASSFGTENTEAFF; j_call: TRBJ1-1; cdr3_length: 14; d_call: TRBD1; v_call: TRBV13; clone_size: -
cdr3_nt: TGTGCCTACTCGGGAGGGAAACTAGGGGAGCTGTTTTTT; cdr3_aa: CAYSGGKLGELFF; j_call: TRBJ2-2; cdr3_length: 13; d_call: TRBD2; v_call: TRBV6-1; clone_size: -
cdr3_nt: TGCGCCAGCAGCTATTACCCAGAAATGAACACTGAAGCTTTCTTT; cdr3_aa: CASSYYPEMNTEAFF; j_call: TRBJ1-1; cdr3_length: 15; d_call: -; v_call: TRBV5-1; clone_size: -
cdr3_nt: TGTGCCAGCAGCCCATCGGGGGTTAGCTCCTACGAGCAGTACTTC; cdr3_aa: CASSPSGVSSYEQYF; j_call: TRBJ2-7; cdr3_length: 15; d_call: -; v_call: TRBV5-4; clone_size: -
cdr3_nt: TGCGCCAGCAGCCAAGACACGGGGTCCTACAATGAGCAGTTCTTC; cdr3_aa: CASSQDTGSYNEQFF; j_call: TRBJ2-1; cdr3_length: 15; d_call: -; v_call: TRBV4-3; clone_size: once
cdr3_nt: TGTGCCACCAGCAGAGATGGGACAACTGGAAACACCATATATTTT; cdr3_aa: CATSRDGTTGNTIYF; j_call: TRBJ1-3; cdr3_length: 15; d_call: -; v_call: TRBV15; clone_size: -
cdr3_nt: TGCGCCAGCAGCCAAGATGCGGGGGGAGGGGCCTACAATGAGCAGTTCTTC; cdr3_aa: CASSQDAGGGAYNEQFF; j_call: TRBJ2-1; cdr3_length: 17; d_call: TRBD2; v_call: TRBV4-1; clone_size: -
cdr3_nt: TGCGCCAGCAGCCAAGTCGCAGGGGGCGTTTACGAGCAGTACTTC; cdr3_aa: CASSQVAGGVYEQYF; j_call: TRBJ2-7; cdr3_length: 15; d_call: TRBD1; v_call: TRBV4-3; clone_size: -
cdr3_nt: TGTGCCAGCAGCGTAGAGGGGTCCTCTGGAAACACCATATATTTT; cdr3_aa: CASSVEGSSGNTIYF; j_call: TRBJ1-3; cdr3_length: 15; d_call: -; v_call: TRBV9; clone_size: -
cdr3_nt: TGTGCCAGCAGCCAAACGGAAGAGACCCAGTACTTC; cdr3_aa: CASSQTEETQYF; j_call: TRBJ2-5; cdr3_length: 12; d_call: -; v_call: TRBV7-9; clone_size: -